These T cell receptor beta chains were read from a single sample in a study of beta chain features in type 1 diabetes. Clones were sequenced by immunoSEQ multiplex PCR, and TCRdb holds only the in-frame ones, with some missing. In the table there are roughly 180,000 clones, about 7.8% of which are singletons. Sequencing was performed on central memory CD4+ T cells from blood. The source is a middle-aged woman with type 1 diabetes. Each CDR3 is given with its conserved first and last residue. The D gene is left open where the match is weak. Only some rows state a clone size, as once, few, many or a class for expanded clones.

CDR3 protein: CASSQDREGVGNEQFF
CDR3 DNA: TGTGCCAGCAGCCAAGATCGAGAGGGGGTTGGAAATGAGCAGTTCTTC
clone size: -
V gene: TRBV4-2
D gene: -
J gene: TRBJ2-1

CDR3 protein: CASSLRTGNTGELFF
CDR3 DNA: TGCGCCAGCAGCTTAAGGACAGGGAACACCGGGGAGCTGTTTTTT
clone size: -
V gene: TRBV5-1
D gene: TRBD1
J gene: TRBJ2-2

CDR3 protein: CSVEGALGGYTF
CDR3 DNA: TGCAGCGTTGAGGGGGCTTTGGGCGGCTACACCTTC
clone size: -
V gene: TRBV29-1
D gene: -
J gene: TRBJ1-2

CDR3 protein: CASSVPRGLTEAFF
CDR3 DNA: TGTGCCAGCAGCGTCCCCAGGGGCTTGACTGAAGCTTTCTTT
clone size: few
V gene: TRBV11-2
D gene: -
J gene: TRBJ1-1

CDR3 protein: CAWRKRHYGYTF
CDR3 DNA: TGTGCCTGGAGGAAGCGCCACTATGGCTACACCTTC
clone size: -
V gene: TRBV30
D gene: -
J gene: TRBJ1-2

CDR3 protein: CAVARLGSSYNEQFF
CDR3 DNA: TGTGCCGTGGCCCGCCTCGGGAGCTCCTACAATGAGCAGTTCTTC
clone size: few
V gene: TRBV6-5
D gene: -
J gene: TRBJ2-1

CDR3 protein: CASSQVPIGSGNTIYF
CDR3 DNA: TGCGCCAGCAGCCAAGTTCCGATCGGCTCTGGAAACACCATATATTTT
clone size: -
V gene: TRBV4-1
D gene: -
J gene: TRBJ1-3

CDR3 protein: CATCRNMNTEAFF
CDR3 DNA: TGTGCCACCTGCAGAAACATGAACACTGAAGCTTTCTTT
clone size: few
V gene: TRBV18
D gene: -
J gene: TRBJ1-1

CDR3 protein: CASNPGTGQLMNTEAFF
CDR3 DNA: TGTGCCAGCAACCCCGGGACAGGTCAGCTTATGAACACTGAAGCTTTCTTT
clone size: few
V gene: TRBV27
D gene: TRBD1
J gene: TRBJ1-1

CDR3 protein: CASSFGGLRLAGGNEQFF
CDR3 DNA: TGTGCCAGCAGCTTTGGGGGGTTAAGACTAGCGGGGGGCAATGAGCAGTTCTTC
clone size: few
V gene: TRBV5-6
D gene: TRBD2
J gene: TRBJ2-1

CDR3 protein: CASSLQGNSHEQYF
CDR3 DNA: TGTGCCAGCAGCTTACAGGGTAATTCTCACGAGCAGTACTTC
clone size: -
V gene: TRBV7-3
D gene: -
J gene: TRBJ2-7

CDR3 protein: CASSQSRYEQFF
CDR3 DNA: TGTGCCAGCAGCCAGAGTCGCTATGAGCAGTTCTTC
clone size: -
V gene: TRBV4-2
D gene: -
J gene: TRBJ2-1

CDR3 protein: CASSHLMGATSGTYNEQFF
CDR3 DNA: TGCGCCAGCAGCCACCTCATGGGGGCGACTAGCGGTACCTACAATGAGCAGTTCTTC
clone size: -
V gene: TRBV5-1
D gene: TRBD2
J gene: TRBJ2-1

CDR3 protein: CASSFRTGSSTDTQYF
CDR3 DNA: TGTGCCAGCAGCTTTAGGACAGGTTCTAGCACAGATACGCAGTATTTT
clone size: few
V gene: TRBV7-2
D gene: TRBD1
J gene: TRBJ2-3

CDR3 protein: CASSQGTGIQETQYF
CDR3 DNA: TGTGCCAGCTCACAAGGCACAGGGATCCAAGAGACCCAGTACTTC
clone size: -
V gene: TRBV18
D gene: -
J gene: TRBJ2-5

CDR3 protein: CASSYFRQSEAFF
CDR3 DNA: TGTGCCAGCAGTTACTTCCGACAGAGTGAAGCTTTCTTT
clone size: few
V gene: TRBV6-5
D gene: -
J gene: TRBJ1-1

CDR3 protein: CASSLGGRGNTQYF
CDR3 DNA: TGTGCCAGCAGTTTGGGGGGAAGGGGTAATACGCAGTATTTT
clone size: -
V gene: TRBV28
D gene: -
J gene: TRBJ2-3

CDR3 protein: CASSRGGSHGYTF
CDR3 DNA: TGTGCCAGCAGTCGCGGAGGATCACATGGCTACACCTTC
clone size: -
V gene: TRBV28
D gene: -
J gene: TRBJ1-2

CDR3 protein: CASSDPTVNNYGYTF
CDR3 DNA: TGTGCCAGCAGTGACCCGACTGTTAATAACTATGGCTACACCTTC
clone size: few
V gene: TRBV28
D gene: -
J gene: TRBJ1-2

CDR3 protein: CASSGAVGAYEQYF
CDR3 DNA: TGTGCCAGCTCAGGGGCGGTCGGGGCGTACGAGCAGTACTTC
clone size: -
V gene: TRBV11-1
D gene: -
J gene: TRBJ2-7

CDR3 protein: CASRRVMNTGELFF
CDR3 DNA: TGCGCCAGCAGGAGGGTGATGAACACCGGGGAGCTGTTTTTT
clone size: -
V gene: TRBV4-1
D gene: -
J gene: TRBJ2-2

CDR3 protein: CASSYSGEPTDTQYF
CDR3 DNA: TGTGCCAGCAGTTACTCCGGGGAGCCCACAGATACGCAGTATTTT
clone size: -
V gene: TRBV6-5
D gene: -
J gene: TRBJ2-3

CDR3 protein: CASTILAGLQETQYF
CDR3 DNA: TGTGCCAGCACAATCCTAGCGGGGCTCCAAGAGACCCAGTACTTC
clone size: -
V gene: TRBV7-6
D gene: TRBD2
J gene: TRBJ2-5

CDR3 protein: CASSQSEGRGNSPLHF
CDR3 DNA: TGTGCCAGCAGCCAATCCGAAGGGCGGGGGAATTCACCCCTCCACTTT
clone size: few
V gene: TRBV7-8
D gene: -
J gene: TRBJ1-6

CDR3 protein: CSVDSGTDRNTIYF
CDR3 DNA: TGCAGCGTTGACTCCGGGACAGACAGAAACACCATATATTTT
clone size: few
V gene: TRBV29-1
D gene: TRBD1
J gene: TRBJ1-3

CDR3 protein: CASSAERNYGYTF
CDR3 DNA: TGTGCCAGCAGCGCCGAGAGGAACTATGGCTACACCTTC
clone size: few
V gene: TRBV11-1
D gene: -
J gene: TRBJ1-2

CDR3 protein: CASSAGDSTEAFF
CDR3 DNA: TGTGCCAGCAGCGCTGGGGACAGCACTGAAGCTTTCTTT
clone size: few
V gene: TRBV9
D gene: TRBD1
J gene: TRBJ1-1

CDR3 protein: CATSRSGRGQVQGAFF
CDR3 DNA: TGTGCCACCAGCAGAAGTGGTAGGGGGCAGGTTCAAGGGGCTTTCTTT
clone size: few
V gene: TRBV15
D gene: TRBD1
J gene: TRBJ1-1

CDR3 protein: CASSLSTSNTEAFF
CDR3 DNA: TGTGCCAGCAGCTTATCGACATCGAACACTGAAGCTTTCTTT
clone size: -
V gene: TRBV7-9
D gene: -
J gene: TRBJ1-1

CDR3 protein: CAWSPPTGGQETQYF
CDR3 DNA: TGTGCCTGGAGTCCTCCGACAGGGGGCCAAGAGACCCAGTACTTC
clone size: few
V gene: TRBV30
D gene: TRBD1
J gene: TRBJ2-5

CDR3 protein: CASSLEGGRAYEQYF
CDR3 DNA: TGTGCCAGCAGCTTAGAGGGAGGGCGCGCCTACGAGCAGTACTTC
clone size: -
V gene: TRBV7-9
D gene: TRBD2
J gene: TRBJ2-7

CDR3 protein: CASSFSAAGANVLTF
CDR3 DNA: TGCGCCAGCAGCTTTAGTGCGGCTGGGGCCAACGTCCTGACTTTC
clone size: -
V gene: TRBV5-1
D gene: -
J gene: TRBJ2-6

CDR3 protein: CSVVQNTGGLRYEQYF
CDR3 DNA: TGCAGCGTTGTTCAGAACACAGGGGGGCTCCGGTACGAGCAGTACTTC
clone size: -
V gene: TRBV29-1
D gene: TRBD1
J gene: TRBJ2-7

CDR3 protein: CASSLGDSSYNEQFF
CDR3 DNA: TGCGCCAGCAGCCTCGGGGACAGCTCCTACAATGAGCAGTTCTTC
clone size: few
V gene: TRBV5-1
D gene: TRBD1
J gene: TRBJ2-1

CDR3 protein: CASSPGGTITEAFF
CDR3 DNA: TGTGCCAGCAGCCCGGGAGGGACCATCACTGAAGCTTTCTTT
clone size: few
V gene: TRBV11-3
D gene: -
J gene: TRBJ1-1

CDR3 protein: CASRLGQGAYEQYF
CDR3 DNA: TGTGCCAGTAGGCTGGGACAGGGGGCCTACGAGCAGTACTTC
clone size: few
V gene: TRBV19
D gene: TRBD1
J gene: TRBJ2-7

CDR3 protein: CACSHTGELFF
CDR3 DNA: TGTGCCTGTAGCCACACCGGGGAGCTGTTTTTT
clone size: many
V gene: TRBV30
D gene: -
J gene: TRBJ2-2

CDR3 protein: CASSPSTSGTQNTGELFF
CDR3 DNA: TGTGCCAGCTCACCGTCGACTAGCGGGACACAGAACACCGGGGAGCTGTTTTTT
clone size: many
V gene: TRBV18
D gene: TRBD2
J gene: TRBJ2-2

CDR3 protein: CASSIDPPLDRGSYNEQFF
CDR3 DNA: TGTGCCAGTAGTATAGATCCACCATTGGACAGGGGATCCTACAATGAGCAGTTCTTC
clone size: few
V gene: TRBV19
D gene: TRBD1
J gene: TRBJ2-1

CDR3 protein: CASSVGGGLNTEAFF
CDR3 DNA: TGTGCCAGCAGCGTAGGCGGGGGGCTGAACACTGAAGCTTTCTTT
clone size: many
V gene: TRBV9
D gene: -
J gene: TRBJ1-1

CDR3 protein: CASSFRGTEAFF
CDR3 DNA: TGTGCCAGCAGCTTCAGGGGAACTGAAGCTTTCTTT
clone size: many
V gene: TRBV2
D gene: -
J gene: TRBJ1-1

CDR3 protein: CASSFRGGDYTF
CDR3 DNA: TGTGCCAGCAGTTTCAGGGGAGGGGACTACACCTTC
clone size: few
V gene: TRBV28
D gene: -
J gene: TRBJ1-2

CDR3 protein: CASRPTSGVHNEQFF
CDR3 DNA: TGTGCCAGCAGACCTACTAGCGGGGTCCACAATGAGCAGTTCTTC
clone size: few
V gene: TRBV11-2
D gene: TRBD2
J gene: TRBJ2-1

CDR3 protein: CASSGQAVLGYTF
CDR3 DNA: TGTGCCAGCAGCGGACAGGCGGTTTTAGGCTACACCTTC
clone size: -
V gene: TRBV5-8
D gene: TRBD1
J gene: TRBJ1-2

CDR3 protein: CASTTPTGTGANREYF
CDR3 DNA: TGTGCCAGCACCACCCCTACAGGGACAGGGGCCAACCGGGAGTACTTC
clone size: few
V gene: TRBV28
D gene: TRBD1
J gene: TRBJ2-7

CDR3 protein: CASSQSGGGLVIGAFF
CDR3 DNA: TGCGCCAGCAGCCAAAGTGGAGGGGGCCTCGTTATCGGAGCTTTCTTT
clone size: few
V gene: TRBV4-3
D gene: TRBD1
J gene: TRBJ1-1

CDR3 protein: CATSRVSRGGANVLTF
CDR3 DNA: TGTGCCACCAGCAGAGTAAGCCGAGGAGGGGCCAACGTCCTGACTTTC
clone size: -
V gene: TRBV15
D gene: -
J gene: TRBJ2-6

CDR3 protein: CASSPTSGVETQYF
CDR3 DNA: TGCGCCAGCAGCCCTACTAGCGGGGTGGAGACCCAGTACTTC
clone size: many
V gene: TRBV5-1
D gene: TRBD2
J gene: TRBJ2-5

CDR3 protein: CASSHRTGRYGYTF
CDR3 DNA: TGTGCCAGCAGTCACAGGACAGGGAGGTATGGCTACACCTTC
clone size: -
V gene: TRBV6-5
D gene: TRBD1
J gene: TRBJ1-2

CDR3 protein: CASSLAAGSDEKLFF
CDR3 DNA: TGCGCCAGCAGCTTGGCAGCGGGGAGTGATGAAAAACTGTTTTTT
clone size: -
V gene: TRBV5-1
D gene: -
J gene: TRBJ1-4

CDR3 protein: CASSTLGGVLLNTEAFF
CDR3 DNA: TGTGCCAGTAGTACGCTGGGAGGGGTCCTACTGAACACTGAAGCTTTCTTT
clone size: few
V gene: TRBV19
D gene: -
J gene: TRBJ1-1

CDR3 protein: CASSLQAGGRYEQYF
CDR3 DNA: TGTGCCAGCAGTTTACAAGCGGGAGGGAGGTACGAGCAGTACTTC
clone size: -
V gene: TRBV28
D gene: TRBD2
J gene: TRBJ2-7

CDR3 protein: CASSGGQEQGYEQFF
CDR3 DNA: TGTGCCAGCAGTGGAGGGCAGGAACAGGGCTATGAGCAGTTCTTC
clone size: -
V gene: TRBV25-1
D gene: -
J gene: TRBJ2-1

CDR3 protein: CASSSRDRRSYEQYF
CDR3 DNA: TGTGCCAGCAGTTCCCGGGACAGGCGCTCCTACGAGCAGTACTTC
clone size: few
V gene: TRBV6-5
D gene: TRBD1
J gene: TRBJ2-7